This T cell receptor beta chain was identified during a study of blood T cell repertoires in COVID-19. In germline, CDR1 is SQVTM, CDR2 ANQGSEA. CDR3 size: 15 residues. V dropped 6 bases and J dropped 0 bases, with 18 bases sitting between them. Here immunoSEQ multiplex PCR was the method, and the copy in TCRdb shows in-frame clones only, minus some. The sample records about 300,000 clones, around nine tenths being singletons. Sample: peripheral blood. The chain carries TRBV29-1 and TRBJ2-7; D may be TRBD1 (5 bases). The receptor was derived from a man between 65 and 79 years old with acute or convalescent COVID-19. CDR3: CSVENRYRGSYEQYF. The DNA for the CDR3 is TGCAGCGTCGAGAACAGGTATAGGGGCTCCTACGAGCAGTACTTC.